This TCR beta chain was observed in a study of Ad26.COV2.S vaccination and SARS-CoV-2 variants. Clones were sequenced by immunoSEQ multiplex PCR, and TCRdb holds only the in-frame ones, with some missing. The sample lists hundreds of thousands of clones, approximately 90% seen once, with around 5% in the top ten. The germline V gene has CDR1 MNHEY and CDR2 SMNVEV (reference sequence). The CDR3 loop spans 14 amino acids. The germline V and J ends were trimmed by 6 bases and 7 bases, with 13 bases remaining between them. Treatment noted: roughly 20 received Ad26.COV2.S at low or high dose, single or two shots; about 5 received placebo; per-sample allocation not given. Collection of samples fell on day 63 after the first vaccine or placebo injection. At a Boston site, the person donating was an adult of 18-55 years. A remark on this clone: Its antigen is undetermined.

The study's findings and limits: Researchers reported similar non-spike TCR breadth in vaccine and placebo recipients. Recipients given vaccine exceeded placebo recipients in spike-specific TCR breadth.

The origin of this receptor is a person aged 18-65 years who received the Ad26.COV2.S COVID-19 vaccine or a placebo. The chain joins TRBV27 to TRBJ1-6; TRBD1 might be the D (5 bases). Here the sequenced sample was peripheral blood, taken in a trial of Ad26.COV2.S vaccine versus placebo. CDR3 residues: CASRDSALNSPLHF. For the CDR3, the DNA is TGTGCCAGCAGAGACAGCGCCCTAAATTCACCCCTCCACTTT.